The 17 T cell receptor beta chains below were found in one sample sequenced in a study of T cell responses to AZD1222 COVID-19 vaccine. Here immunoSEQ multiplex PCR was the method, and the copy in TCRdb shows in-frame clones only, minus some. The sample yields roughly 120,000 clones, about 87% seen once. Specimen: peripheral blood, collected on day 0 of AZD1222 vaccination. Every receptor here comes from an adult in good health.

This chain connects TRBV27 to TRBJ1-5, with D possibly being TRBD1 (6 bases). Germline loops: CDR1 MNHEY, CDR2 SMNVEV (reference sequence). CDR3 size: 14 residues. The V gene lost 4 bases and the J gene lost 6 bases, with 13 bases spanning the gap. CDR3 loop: CASSYREGGQPQHF. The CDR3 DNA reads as TGTGCCAGCAGTTACAGGGAGGGAGGTCAGCCCCAGCATTTT.

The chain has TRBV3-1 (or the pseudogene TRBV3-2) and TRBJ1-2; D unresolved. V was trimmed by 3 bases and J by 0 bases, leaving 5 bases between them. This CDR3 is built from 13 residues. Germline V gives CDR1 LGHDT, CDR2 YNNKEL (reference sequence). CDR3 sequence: CASSHSANYGYTF. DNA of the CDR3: TGTGCCAGCAGCCACAGCGCTAACTATGGCTACACCTTC.

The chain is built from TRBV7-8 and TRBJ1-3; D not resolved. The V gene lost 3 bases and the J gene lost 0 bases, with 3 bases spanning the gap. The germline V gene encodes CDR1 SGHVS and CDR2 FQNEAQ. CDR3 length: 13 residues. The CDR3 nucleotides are TGTGCCAGCAGCTTCTTCTCTGGAAACACCATATATTTT. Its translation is CASSFFSGNTIYF.

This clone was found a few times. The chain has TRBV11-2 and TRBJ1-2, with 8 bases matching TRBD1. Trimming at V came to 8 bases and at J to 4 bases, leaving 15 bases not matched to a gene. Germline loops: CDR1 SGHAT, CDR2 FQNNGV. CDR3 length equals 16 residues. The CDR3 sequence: CASAPDGGTGPYGYTF. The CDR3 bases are TGTGCCAGCGCCCCGGACGGCGGGACAGGCCCCTATGGCTACACCTTC.

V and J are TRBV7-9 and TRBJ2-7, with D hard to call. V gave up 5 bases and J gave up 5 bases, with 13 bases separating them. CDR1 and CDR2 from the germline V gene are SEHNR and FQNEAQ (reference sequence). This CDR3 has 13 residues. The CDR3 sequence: CASSIILIDEQYF. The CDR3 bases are TGTGCCAGCAGCATTATCTTAATCGACGAGCAGTACTTC. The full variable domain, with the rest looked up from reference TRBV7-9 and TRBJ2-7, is DTGVSQNPRHKITKRGQNVTFRCDPISEHNRLYWYRQTLGQGPEFLTYFQNEAQLEKSRLLSDRFSAERPKGSFSTLEIQRTEQGDSAMYLCASSIILIDEQYFGPGTRLTVT.

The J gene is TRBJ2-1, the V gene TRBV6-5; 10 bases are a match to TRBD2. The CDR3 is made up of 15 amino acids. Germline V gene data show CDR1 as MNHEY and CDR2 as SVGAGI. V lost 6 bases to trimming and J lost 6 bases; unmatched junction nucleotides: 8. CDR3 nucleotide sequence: TGTGCCAGCAGCGCGGAACTAGCGGGACTCAATGAGCAGTTCTTC. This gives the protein CASSAELAGLNEQFF.

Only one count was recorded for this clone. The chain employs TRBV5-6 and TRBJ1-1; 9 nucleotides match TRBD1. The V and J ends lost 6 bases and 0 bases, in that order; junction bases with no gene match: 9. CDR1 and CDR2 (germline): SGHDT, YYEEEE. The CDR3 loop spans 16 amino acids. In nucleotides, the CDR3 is TGTGCCAGCAACAGACCGGGACAGGGTTTGAACACTGAAGCTTTCTTT. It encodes CASNRPGQGLNTEAFF.

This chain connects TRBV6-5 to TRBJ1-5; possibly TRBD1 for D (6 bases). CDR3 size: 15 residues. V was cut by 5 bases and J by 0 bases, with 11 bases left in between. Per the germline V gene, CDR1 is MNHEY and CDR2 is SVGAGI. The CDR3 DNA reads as TGTGCCAGCAGTCGGGGACACCTTAGCAATCAGCCCCAGCATTTT. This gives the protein CASSRGHLSNQPQHF.

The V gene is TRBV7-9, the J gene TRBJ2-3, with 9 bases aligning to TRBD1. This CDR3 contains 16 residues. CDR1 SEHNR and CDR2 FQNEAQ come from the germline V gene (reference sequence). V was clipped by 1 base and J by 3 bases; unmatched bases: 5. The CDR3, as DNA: TGTGCCAGCAGCTTAGACCCCGGGACAGGGACAGATACGCAGTATTTT. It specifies CASSLDPGTGTDTQYF.

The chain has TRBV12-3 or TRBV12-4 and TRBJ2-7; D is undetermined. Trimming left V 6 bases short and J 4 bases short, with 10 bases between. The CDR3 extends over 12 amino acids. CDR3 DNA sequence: TGTGCCAGCAGCCCTAAGGGTTACGAGCAGTACTTC. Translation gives CASSPKGYEQYF.

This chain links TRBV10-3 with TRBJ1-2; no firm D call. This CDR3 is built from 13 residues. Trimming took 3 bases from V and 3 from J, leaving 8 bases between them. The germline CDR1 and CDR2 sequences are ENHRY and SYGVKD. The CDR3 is CAISDQLYYGYTF. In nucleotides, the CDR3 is TGTGCCATCAGTGACCAGCTTTACTATGGCTACACCTTC.

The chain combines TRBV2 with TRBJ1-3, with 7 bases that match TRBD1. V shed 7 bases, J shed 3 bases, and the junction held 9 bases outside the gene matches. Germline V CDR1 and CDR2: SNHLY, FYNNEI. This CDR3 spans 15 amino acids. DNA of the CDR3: TGTGCCAGCATCGCAGGGGGACAGAGTGGAAACACCATATATTTT. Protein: CASIAGGQSGNTIYF. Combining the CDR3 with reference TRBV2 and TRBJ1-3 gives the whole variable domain EPEVTQTPSHQVTQMGQEVILRCVPISNHLYFYWYRQILGQKVEFLVSFYNNEISEKSEIFDDQFSVERPDGSNFTLKIRSTKLEDSAMYFCASIAGGQSGNTIYFGEGSWLTVV.

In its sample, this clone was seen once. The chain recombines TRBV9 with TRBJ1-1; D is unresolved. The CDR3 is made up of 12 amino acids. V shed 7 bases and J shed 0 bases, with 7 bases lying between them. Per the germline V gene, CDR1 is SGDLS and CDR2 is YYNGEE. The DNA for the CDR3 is TGTGCCAGCCGAAAGGTGAACACTGAAGCTTTCTTT. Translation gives CASRKVNTEAFF.

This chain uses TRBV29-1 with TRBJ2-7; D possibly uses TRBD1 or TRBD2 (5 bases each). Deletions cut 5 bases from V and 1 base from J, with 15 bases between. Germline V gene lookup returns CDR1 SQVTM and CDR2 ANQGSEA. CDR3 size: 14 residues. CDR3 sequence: CSVFSGTDSYEQYF. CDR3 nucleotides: TGCAGCGTTTTCTCAGGGACCGATTCCTACGAGCAGTACTTC.

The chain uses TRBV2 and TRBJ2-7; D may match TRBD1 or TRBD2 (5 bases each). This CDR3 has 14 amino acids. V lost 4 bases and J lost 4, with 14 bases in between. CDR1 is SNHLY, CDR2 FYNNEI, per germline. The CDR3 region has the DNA TGTGCCAGCAGTGGCAGGGACCGGTTTTACGAGCAGTACTTC. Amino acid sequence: CASSGRDRFYEQYF.

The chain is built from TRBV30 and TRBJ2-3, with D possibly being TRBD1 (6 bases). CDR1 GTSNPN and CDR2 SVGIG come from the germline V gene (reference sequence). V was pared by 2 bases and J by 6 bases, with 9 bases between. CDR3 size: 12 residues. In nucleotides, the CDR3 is TGTGCCTGGAGTCTAAGGGGGGATACGCAGTATTTT. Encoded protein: CAWSLRGDTQYF.

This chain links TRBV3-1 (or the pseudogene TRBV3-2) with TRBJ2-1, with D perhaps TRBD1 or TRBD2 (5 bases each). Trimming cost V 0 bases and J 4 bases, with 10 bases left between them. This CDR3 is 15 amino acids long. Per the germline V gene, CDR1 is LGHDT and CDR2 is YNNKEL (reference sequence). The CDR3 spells CASSQELGPYNEQFF. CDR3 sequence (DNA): TGTGCCAGCAGCCAAGAATTGGGACCTTACAATGAGCAGTTCTTC.